The source of this T cell receptor (beta chain) is a study of CD4 T cells in lung cancer (dated by TCRdb to the late 2010s). Broadly, across the study: In the study, blood T cells from NSCLC patients were screened for responses to candidate mutation-encoded neoepitopes, and neoantigen-specific CD4+ T-cell clones and TCRs were isolated. The frequency of neoantigen-specific clonotypes in tumor resections, non-adjacent lung and cultured T-cell products was followed using TCRB deep sequencing. The resected patients had lung adenocarcinoma or squamous cell carcinoma, were aged 60 to 69 at blood donation, and mostly were former smokers. Several patients undergoing curative-intent resections for stage I-III non-small cell lung cancer provided the tumor and non-adjacent lung tissue. Before blood donation, patients had received treatments including platinum chemotherapy, and some received nivolumab or pembrolizumab.

The method was the immunoSEQ multiplex PCR assay. DNA was isolated with Qiagen DNeasy or QIAamp micro DNA kits and TCRB sequenced with the Adaptive Biotechnology human TCRB sequencing kit. An Illumina MiSeq was used to sequence the TCRB libraries. The study's own analysis went as follows. TCRB sequence data were analyzed using the kit provider's software, and tumor enrichment of clonotype templates was assessed with Fisher's exact test. In TCRdb, the immuneACCESS table is reduced to in-frame sequences with V and J assigned. These tables do not hold every clone; where another copy was compared, an unresolved V gene accounts for under half, and the others remain unexplained. Clonal size and the V and J genes are those of that table, whereas D and trimming came from the DNA. The sample table shows about 4,800 clones, and over 70% are seen once. Of the sample, about 15% falls within the top ten clones.

The research as a whole found: Some responses derived from blood might reflect in vitro priming of naive T cells or cross-reactivity instead of memory responses to the cancer.

This clone showed up just a few times. Its binding antigen is unknown. There are no base qualities to consult, and no much larger clone falls within one base. Sequencing was done on a sample of lung tumor tissue. The clonotype was recovered from a man aged 60 to 75 with non-small cell lung cancer.

The nucleotide sequence reads as follows: TGTGCCAGCAATAGGGGACAGGTGATGACCGGGGAGCTGTTTTTT. Its amino acids are CASNRGQVMTGELFF. The rearrangement combines TRBV2 with TRBJ2-2, with 8 bases aligning to TRBD1. The germline V and J ends show losses of 7 bases and 5 bases respectively, and no gene match explains 9 bases of the junction. CDR1 and CDR2 (SNHLY, FYNNEI) derive from the germline V gene. Measured from the cysteine to the phenylalanine, the CDR3 is 15 residues long. Here the CDR3 DNA is all that survives: 45 bases in frame from base 1.